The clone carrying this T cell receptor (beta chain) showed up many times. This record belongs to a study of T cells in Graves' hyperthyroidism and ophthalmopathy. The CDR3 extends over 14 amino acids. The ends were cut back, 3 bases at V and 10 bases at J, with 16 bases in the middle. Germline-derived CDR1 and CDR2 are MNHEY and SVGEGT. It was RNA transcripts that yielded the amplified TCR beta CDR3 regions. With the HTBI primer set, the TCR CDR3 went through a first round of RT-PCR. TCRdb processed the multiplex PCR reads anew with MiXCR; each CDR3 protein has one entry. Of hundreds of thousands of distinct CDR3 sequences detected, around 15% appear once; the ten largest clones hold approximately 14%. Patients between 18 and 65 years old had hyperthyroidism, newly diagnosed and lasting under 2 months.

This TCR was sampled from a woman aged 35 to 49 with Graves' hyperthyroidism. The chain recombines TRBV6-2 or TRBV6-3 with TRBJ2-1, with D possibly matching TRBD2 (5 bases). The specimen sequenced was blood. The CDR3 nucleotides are TGTGCCAGCAGTTATCGGCCCGGGGAAGGGGAGCAGTTCTTC. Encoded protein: CASSYRPGEGEQFF.